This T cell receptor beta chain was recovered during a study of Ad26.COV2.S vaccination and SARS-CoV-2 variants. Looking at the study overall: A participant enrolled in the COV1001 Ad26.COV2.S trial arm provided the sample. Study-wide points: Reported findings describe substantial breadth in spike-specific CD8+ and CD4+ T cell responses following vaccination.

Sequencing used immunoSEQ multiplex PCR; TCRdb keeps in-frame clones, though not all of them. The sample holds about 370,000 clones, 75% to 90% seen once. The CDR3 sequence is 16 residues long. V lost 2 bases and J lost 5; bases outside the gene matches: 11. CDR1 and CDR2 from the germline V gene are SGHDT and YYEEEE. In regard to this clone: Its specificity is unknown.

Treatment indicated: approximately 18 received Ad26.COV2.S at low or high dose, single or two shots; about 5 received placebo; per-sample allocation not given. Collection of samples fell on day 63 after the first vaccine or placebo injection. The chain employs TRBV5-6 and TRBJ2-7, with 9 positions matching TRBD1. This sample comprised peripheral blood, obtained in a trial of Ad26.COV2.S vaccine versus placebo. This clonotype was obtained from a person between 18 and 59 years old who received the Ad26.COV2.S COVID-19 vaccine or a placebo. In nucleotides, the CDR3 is TGTGCCAGCAGCTTATTCACACGGACAGGGGTCCACGAGCAGTACTTC. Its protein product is CASSLFTRTGVHEQYF.